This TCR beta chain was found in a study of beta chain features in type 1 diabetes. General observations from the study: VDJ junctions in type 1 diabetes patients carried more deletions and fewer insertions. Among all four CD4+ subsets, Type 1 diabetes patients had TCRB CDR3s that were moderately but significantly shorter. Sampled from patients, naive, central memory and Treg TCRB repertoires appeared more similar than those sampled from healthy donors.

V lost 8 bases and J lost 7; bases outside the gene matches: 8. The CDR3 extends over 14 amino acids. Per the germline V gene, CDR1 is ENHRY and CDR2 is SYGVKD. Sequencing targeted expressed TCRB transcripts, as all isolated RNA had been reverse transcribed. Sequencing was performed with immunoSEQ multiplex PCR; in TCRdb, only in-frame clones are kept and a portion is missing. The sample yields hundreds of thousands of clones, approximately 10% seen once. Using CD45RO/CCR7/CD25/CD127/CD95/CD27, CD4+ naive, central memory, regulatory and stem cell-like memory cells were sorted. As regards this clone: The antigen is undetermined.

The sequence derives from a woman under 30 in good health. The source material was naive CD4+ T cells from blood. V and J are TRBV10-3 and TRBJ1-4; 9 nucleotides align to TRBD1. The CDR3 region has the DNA TGTGCCATCGGGGCCGGGACAGGGATTGAAAAACTGTTTTTT. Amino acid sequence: CAIGAGTGIEKLFF.